This T cell receptor beta chain was recorded in a study of blood T cell repertoires in COVID-19. Overall study: Samples came from the United States, Italy and Spain, spanning acute and convalescent COVID-19. PBMCs, B-cell-depleted T cells, or T cells provided the cDNA or gDNA that made up the material.

Original methodology: Counts of nucleated cells, estimated from reference gene primer amplification, were obtained. Measured with immunoSEQ multiplex PCR; TCRdb has only the in-frame clones, and not every one. D and trimming come from the DNA, and the V and J calls and clone size come from that table. Of some 150,000 clones listed, roughly 79% are singletons. This clone has a handful of counts. The receptor comes from a human donor with acute or convalescent COVID-19. The donor label of this sample is uncertain. The sample consisted of peripheral blood.

The CDR3 sequence: CAWKRGLSTDTQYF. CDR3 bases: TGTGCCTGGAAGCGGGGCCTCAGCACAGATACGCAGTATTTT. The chain is built from TRBV30 and TRBJ2-3; 7 bases line up with TRBD2. Germline V CDR1 and CDR2: GTSNPN, SVGIG (reference sequence). The CDR3 consists of 14 residues. The junction had 4 bases not matched to a gene; V was cut back by 4 bases and J by 0 bases.